Listed here are 3 T cell receptor beta chains from one sample, sequenced in a study of T cells in Graves' hyperthyroidism and ophthalmopathy (dated by TCRdb to about 2019). The library was prepared using multiplex PCR. The sequencing machine was an Illumina HiSeq 2000. The TCR beta CDR3 regions were amplified from RNA transcripts. The first round of RT-PCR for the TCR CDR3 was performed with the HTBI primer set and the Qiagen OneStep RT-PCR kit. TCRdb passed the public sequencing reads through fastp at Q25 and MiXCR, retaining productive beta sequences. Records with the same CDR3 protein are collapsed into one entry carrying the most frequent genes and DNA. This sample is represented by about 380,000 distinct CDR3 sequences; 18% of them were singletons. 35% to 45% of the sample goes to the ten largest clones. Material: blood. Every receptor here comes from a young man with Graves' ophthalmopathy.

About this clonotype: At one end, the junction sequence differs from germline, possibly due to a read error. The chain has TRBV14 and TRBJ2-1; 8 nucleotides match TRBD2. Per the germline V gene, CDR1 is SGHDN and CDR2 is FVKESK. The CDR3 extends over 18 amino acids. In DNA, the CDR3 is TGTGCCAGCAGCCACCGCTCTGGGTCCGGCGGGGGGTACAATGGGCAGTTCTTC. Protein sequence: CASSHRSGSGGGYNGQFF.

V is TRBV29-1 and J is TRBJ2-7; D gene uncertain. There are 12 residues in the CDR3. Germline V gene data show CDR1 as SQVTM and CDR2 as ANQGSEA. V lost 1 base, J lost 0 bases, and 4 bases lay in between. The CDR3 region has the DNA TGCAGCGTTGAAGGGGTCTCCTACGAGCAGTACTTC. This encodes CSVEGVSYEQYF.

CDR3 nucleotide sequence: TGTGCCACCAGTGATCTTGACAGGGCTCCCGGGGAGCTGTTTTTT. It yields the protein CATSDLDRAPGELFF. This rearrangement joins TRBV24-1 to TRBJ2-2; 7 bases agree with TRBD1. The CDR3 extends over 15 amino acids. CDR1 KGHDR and CDR2 SFDVKD come from the germline V gene. V gave up 3 bases and J gave up 6 bases; unmatched junction bases: 6.